This TCR beta chain comes out of a study of T cells in Graves' hyperthyroidism and ophthalmopathy. About the study: Pretreatment peripheral blood was obtained at initial diagnosis. Study-wide results and limits: Blood also contained most expanded thyroid clonotypes above 0.001.

The germline V and J ends were trimmed by 3 bases and 1 base, with 12 bases remaining between them. This CDR3 comprises 16 residues. In germline, CDR1 is KGHDR, CDR2 SFDVKD. Many counts were recorded for this clonotype. Its antigen is not identified. The CDR3 regions of TCR beta were amplified from RNA transcripts. The TCR CDR3 was amplified in a first-round RT-PCR using the HTBI primer set. TCRdb reprocessed the multiplex PCR reads with MiXCR, giving one entry per CDR3 protein. Found here are about 350,000 distinct CDR3 sequences, 15% to 20% of them singletons; the top ten hold 3% to 4.5%. The source is a woman aged 18-29 years with Graves' hyperthyroidism. The J gene is TRBJ1-5, the V gene TRBV24-1; D is perhaps TRBD1 (5 bases). The sample comprised blood. DNA for the CDR3: TGTGCCACCAGTGATCCGTCCTGGGACAGCAATCAGCCCCAGCATTTT. Translating gives CATSDPSWDSNQPQHF.